These T cell receptor beta chains were read from a single sample in a study of radiation and T cells in renal cell carcinoma. Here immunoSEQ multiplex PCR was the method, and the copy in TCRdb shows in-frame clones only, minus some. The sample has around 78,000 clones, roughly nine tenths seen once. The source was blood, collected from a patient whose treatment included radiotherapy and nephrectomy. Receptor source: a woman aged 70-85 years with renal cell carcinoma. Both conserved end residues are part of each CDR3. The D gene is left open where the match is weak. Clone size is given for some rows only: seen once, a few or many times, or a class if the clone is expanded.

DNA: TGTGCCAGCAGACTCCAGGGGTTATCCTACAATGAGCAGTTCTTC
CDR3: CASRLQGLSYNEQFF
size: .
V: TRBV6-6
J: TRBJ2-1
D: .

DNA: TGTGCCAGCAGCCCCACCGGGGCCGGACAGGGGGCATACGAGCAGTACTTC
CDR3: CASSPTGAGQGAYEQYF
size: .
V: TRBV5-4
J: TRBJ2-7
D: TRBD1

DNA: TGTGCCAGTAGTAAGCCGGGACTAGCGGGGAACTACGAGCAGTACTTC
CDR3: CASSKPGLAGNYEQYF
size: .
V: TRBV19
J: TRBJ2-7
D: TRBD2

DNA: TGTGCCAGCGGGCGGGGGGGAAAAGAGACCCAGTACTTC
CDR3: CASGRGGKETQYF
size: once
V: TRBV2
J: TRBJ2-5
D: TRBD2

DNA: TGTGCCAGTAGTATAGGGTGGGGACATGGGGACGAGCAGTTCTTC
CDR3: CASSIGWGHGDEQFF
size: .
V: TRBV19
J: TRBJ2-1
D: .

DNA: TGTGCCTGGAGAACTTGGCGGGGATACAATGAGCAGTTCTTC
CDR3: CAWRTWRGYNEQFF
size: .
V: TRBV30
J: TRBJ2-1
D: .

DNA: TGCGCCAGCAGCCGGGACAGTAAGGGCTACACCTTC
CDR3: CASSRDSKGYTF
size: .
V: TRBV5-1
J: TRBJ1-2
D: TRBD1

DNA: TGTGCCAGCACCCGCTGGGACAAAAACACTGAAGCTTTCTTT
CDR3: CASTRWDKNTEAFF
size: .
V: TRBV9
J: TRBJ1-1
D: .

DNA: TGTGCCAGCAGCCCGAGGACCCGGCAACACACAGATACGCAGTATTTT
CDR3: CASSPRTRQHTDTQYF
size: .
V: TRBV5-6
J: TRBJ2-3
D: .

DNA: TGTGCCAGCAGCGTGGCCGGGGGGCGTTCACCCCTCCACTTT
CDR3: CASSVAGGRSPLHF
size: .
V: TRBV9
J: TRBJ1-6
D: .

DNA: TGTGCCAGCAGCCAAGTAGCGGGGGGAATCACCGGGGAGCTGTTTTTT
CDR3: CASSQVAGGITGELFF
size: .
V: TRBV14
J: TRBJ2-2
D: TRBD2

DNA: TGTGCCAGCAGTTCCCCTCCAGGGGGAGAGACCCAGTACTTC
CDR3: CASSSPPGGETQYF
size: .
V: TRBV28
J: TRBJ2-5
D: TRBD1

DNA: TGTGCCTGGACCCTGGAGGTCGGGGAGCTGTTTTTT
CDR3: CAWTLEVGELFF
size: few
V: TRBV30
J: TRBJ2-2
D: .

DNA: TGTGCCAGCAGTTTACGGAGAACCAACACTGAAGCTTTCTTT
CDR3: CASSLRRTNTEAFF
size: .
V: TRBV2
J: TRBJ1-1
D: .

DNA: TGTGCCAGTATTGAAGGGGCGCCGAGCAATCAGCCCCAGCATTTT
CDR3: CASIEGAPSNQPQHF
size: .
V: TRBV19
J: TRBJ1-5
D: .

DNA: TGTGCCAGCTCACAGAGGACAGGCCTGGGGATACCGAACACTGAAGCTTTCTTT
CDR3: CASSQRTGLGIPNTEAFF
size: .
V: TRBV18
J: TRBJ1-1
D: TRBD1

DNA: TGTGCCAGTTATTCAGGGAGCACAGATACGCAGTATTTT
CDR3: CASYSGSTDTQYF
size: .
V: TRBV6-6
J: TRBJ2-3
D: .

DNA: TGTGCCTGGACCGACTCGCGGACCCTCCACTTT
CDR3: CAWTDSRTLHF
size: .
V: TRBV30
J: TRBJ1-6
D: .

DNA: TGCAGTGCCCCGGAGGTCTACGAGCAGTACTTC
CDR3: CSAPEVYEQYF
size: .
V: TRBV20-1
J: TRBJ2-7
D: .

DNA: TGTGCCAGCAGTTACGGGGGCCCGAACACTGAAGCTTTCTTT
CDR3: CASSYGGPNTEAFF
size: few
V: TRBV6-5
J: TRBJ1-1
D: .

DNA: TGTGCCAGCAGCTCCACCCCGACAGTTTCTAACTATGGCTACACCTTC
CDR3: CASSSTPTVSNYGYTF
size: .
V: TRBV7-2
J: TRBJ1-2
D: .

DNA: TGTGCCAGCAGCCAGACGGGATATAGCAATCAGCCCCAGCATTTT
CDR3: CASSQTGYSNQPQHF
size: .
V: TRBV5-8
J: TRBJ1-5
D: .

DNA: TGTGCCTGGAGGTTCCGGGGGGGTTATGGCTACACCTTC
CDR3: CAWRFRGGYGYTF
size: once
V: TRBV30
J: TRBJ1-2
D: .

DNA: TGCGCCAGCAGTAATCGACGGCGCTATGGCTACACCTTC
CDR3: CASSNRRRYGYTF
size: .
V: TRBV10-1
J: TRBJ1-2
D: .

DNA: TGTGCCAGCAGCTCCGGACAGGGGTCAGCTTTCTTT
CDR3: CASSSGQGSAFF
size: .
V: TRBV7-9
J: TRBJ1-1
D: TRBD1

DNA: TGTGCCAGCAGCCAGAGGGTAGGGGGCACTGGAAACACCATATATTTT
CDR3: CASSQRVGGTGNTIYF
size: .
V: TRBV7-2
J: TRBJ1-3
D: TRBD1

DNA: TGTGCCAGCAGCCCCGGCGCGGGGGTTAGCACAGATACGCAGTATTTT
CDR3: CASSPGAGVSTDTQYF
size: once
V: TRBV5-4
J: TRBJ2-3
D: TRBD2